A selection of T cell receptor beta chains follows, all from one sample in a study of metastatic and nonmetastatic thyroid tumors. Using MiXCR, TCRdb re-called clones from the PCR reads. The sample has over 45,000 clones; around 21% are singletons. Sequenced material: blood. The origin of the receptors is a male donor with papillary thyroid cancer or a benign thyroid nodule (not recorded which). Some clones in this sample may be carry-over from other donors' samples. Each CDR3 is given with its conserved first and last residue. Expanded clones are given a class, and other clones once, few, many or no size at all.

CASSQLQGALGNQPQHF | many | TRBJ1-5 | TRBV19
CASSLAGLAGGLFF | NA | TRBJ2-2 | TRBV3-1
CAWDGTGDEAFF | NA | TRBJ1-1 | TRBV30
CASSQAFSDRSYEQYF | NA | TRBJ2-7 | TRBV4-1
CASSQAGASGTQYF | many | TRBJ2-5 | TRBV7-7
CASSQGAISSYEQYF | many | TRBJ2-7 | TRBV3-1
CASSEWARGHYEQYF | NA | TRBJ2-7 | TRBV10-2
CASSRLAWDYEQYF | NA | TRBJ2-7 | TRBV7-9
CASSLNGAGTDTQYF | NA | TRBJ2-3 | TRBV3-1
CAWSASGIPSYNEQFF | many | TRBJ2-1 | TRBV30
CASSELGGTEAFF | many | TRBJ1-1 | TRBV6-1
CASSQGQGLYEQYF | many | TRBJ2-7 | TRBV3-1
CASSLVPQGLGGYTF | few | TRBJ1-2 | TRBV11-2
CSASNAGNQPQHF | many | TRBJ1-5 | TRBV20-1
CASSSDRNYGYTF | once | TRBJ1-2 | TRBV11-1
CARGGQGMNQPQHF | many | TRBJ1-5 | TRBV25-1
CASSYLAVNEQFF | many | TRBJ2-1 | TRBV5-1
CATSEAYNQPQHF | few | TRBJ1-5 | TRBV24-1
CAIRRLAGREQFF | many | TRBJ2-1 | TRBV10-3
CASSPRPSLSSYEQYF | many | TRBJ2-7 | TRBV12-3/TRBV12-4
CASSPGYHEQYF | many | TRBJ2-7 | TRBV12-3/TRBV12-4
CAWSVPGRTEAFF | NA | TRBJ1-1 | TRBV30
CASSESSGRGWETQYF | few | TRBJ2-5 | TRBV2